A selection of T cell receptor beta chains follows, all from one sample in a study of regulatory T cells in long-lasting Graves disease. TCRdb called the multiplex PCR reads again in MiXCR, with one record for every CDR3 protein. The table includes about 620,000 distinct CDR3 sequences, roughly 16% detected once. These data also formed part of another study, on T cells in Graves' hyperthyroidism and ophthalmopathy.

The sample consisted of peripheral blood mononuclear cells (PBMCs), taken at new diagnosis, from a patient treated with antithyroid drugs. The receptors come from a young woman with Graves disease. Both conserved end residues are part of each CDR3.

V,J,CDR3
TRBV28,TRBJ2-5,CASSLGTMETQYF
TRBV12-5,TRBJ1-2,CASGLGGDGYTF
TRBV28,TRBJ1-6,CASSARDRGNYSPLHF
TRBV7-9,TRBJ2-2,CASSATSGLAGELFF
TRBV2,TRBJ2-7,CASVRGPSYEQYF
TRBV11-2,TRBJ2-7,CASSLDASGRYEQYF
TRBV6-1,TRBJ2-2,CASRRAAGQGASGELFF
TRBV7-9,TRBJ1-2,CASSLVPDNYGYTF
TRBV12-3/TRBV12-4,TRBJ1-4,CASSSLLVGKLFF
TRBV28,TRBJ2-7,CASSLPPGGLAYEQYF
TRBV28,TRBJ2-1,CASSLTRQGRSYNEQFF
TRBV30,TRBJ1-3,CAWGTGSAGNTIYF
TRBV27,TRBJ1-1,CASSDAITGEAFF
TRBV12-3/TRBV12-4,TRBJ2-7,CASSPKTDYEQYF
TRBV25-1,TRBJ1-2,CASSNWDTVGGYTF
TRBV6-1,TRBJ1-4,CASRTSGDEKLFF
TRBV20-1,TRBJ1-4,CSAREGQGPKKLFF
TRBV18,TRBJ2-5,CASSLGSKETQYF
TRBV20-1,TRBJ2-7,CSARDPGGSAYEQYF
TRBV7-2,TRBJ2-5,CASSSGRPETQYF
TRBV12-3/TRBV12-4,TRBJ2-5,CASRPGEETQYF
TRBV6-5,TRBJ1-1,CASSYSLGTEAFF
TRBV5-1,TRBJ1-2,CASSLAAEIKFNYGYTF
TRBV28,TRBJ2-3,CATQVGGTDTQYF
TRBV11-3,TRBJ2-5,CASSLAGQGLKETQYF
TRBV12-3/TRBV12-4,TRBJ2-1,CASSPPFIVSYNEQFF
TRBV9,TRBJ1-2,CASSVRSTGAEGYTF
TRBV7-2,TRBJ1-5,CASSSYLQNQPQHF
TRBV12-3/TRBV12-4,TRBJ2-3,CASTSKDTQYF
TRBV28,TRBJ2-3,CASSSSRAGGNTDTQYF
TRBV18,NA,CASSVDRGVYEQYF
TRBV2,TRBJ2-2,CASSRTGTGELFF
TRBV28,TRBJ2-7,CASSRLAGYEQYF
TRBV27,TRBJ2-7,CASSPDRTFPKQYF
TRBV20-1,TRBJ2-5,CSARDLVAAGVVETQYF
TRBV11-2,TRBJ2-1,CASSVQGGGNEQFF
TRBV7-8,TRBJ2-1,CASSFKADNEQFF
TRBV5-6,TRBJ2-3,CASSGRGRLDTQYF
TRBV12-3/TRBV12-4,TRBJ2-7,CASSSGGIEQYF
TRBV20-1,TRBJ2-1,CSARGLLAGTPPSYNEQFF
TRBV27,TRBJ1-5,CASTPTGTLAGQPQHF
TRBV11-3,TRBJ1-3,CASSLEVLAGNTIYF
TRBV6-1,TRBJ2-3,CASRRQGADTQYF
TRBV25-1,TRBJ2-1,CASRVGRAQRNEQFF
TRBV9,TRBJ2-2,CASSVGKLEPGELFF
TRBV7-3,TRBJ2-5,CASSRGAGQAQETQYF
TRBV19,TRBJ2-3,CASGSGRSTDTQYF
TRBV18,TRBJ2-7,CASSPSRDAYEQYF
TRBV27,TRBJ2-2,CASSLTGGFGGELFF
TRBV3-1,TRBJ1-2,CASSQSTGGFSYGYTF
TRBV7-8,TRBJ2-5,CASSPSGRGETQYF
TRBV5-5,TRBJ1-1,CASSLTLQGNTEAFF
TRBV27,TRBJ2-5,CASRSTGVETQYF
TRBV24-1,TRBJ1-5,CATSALGQGRSQPQHF